This T cell receptor (beta chain) was documented in a study of response to subunit inactivated influenza vaccine. From germline, CDR1 is SGHTA and CDR2 FQGNSA. The CDR3 covers 15 residues. The V gene end was trimmed by 5 bases and the J gene end by 5 bases; junction bases not matched to a gene: 10. Study findings and constraints: Few additional T cells are recruited per seasonal influenza vaccination, authors suggested.

One entry per CDR3 protein, called by TCRdb with MiXCR from the RT-PCR reads. The sample has hundreds of thousands of distinct CDR3 sequences; about 17% are singletons. As to this clonotype: Its antigen is not identified.

This chain links TRBV7-2 with TRBJ1-1, with 8 bases identical to TRBD1. Source: CD4+ T cells sorted from PBMCs, taken around 2 years after vaccination. This clonotype was sampled from a man in his fifties or sixties who received an inactivated influenza vaccine. CDR3 loop: CASSPLQGARTEAFF. CDR3 bases: TGTGCCAGCAGCCCCCTTCAGGGGGCGAGAACTGAAGCTTTCTTT.